The 31 T cell receptor beta chains given below trace back to one sample, sequenced in a study of T cells in Graves' hyperthyroidism and ophthalmopathy. Authors of the study amplified TCR beta CDR3 regions from RNA transcripts. A set of HTBI primers served as the primers for a first-round RT-PCR of the TCR CDR3. A single record per CDR3 protein comes from TCRdb applying MiXCR to the multiplex PCR reads. The table lists approximately 600,000 distinct CDR3 sequences, roughly 14% of them singletons. Sequencing used blood. Receptors were obtained from a woman aged 40 to 50 with Graves' ophthalmopathy.

The chain recombines TRBV3-1 with TRBJ1-1, with D unclear. The germline CDR1 and CDR2 sequences are LGHDT and YNNKEL (reference sequence). Trimming removed 4 bases from V and 3 bases from J, with 12 bases in between. This CDR3 is 14 amino acids long. CDR3 nucleotide sequence: TGTGCCAGCAGCCCACTTGAGGGCTACACTGAAGCTTTCTTT. It encodes CASSPLEGYTEAFF.

In its sample, this clonotype was seen many times. This chain joins TRBV27 and TRBJ2-5; 12 bases line up with TRBD2. The ends lost 0 bases at V and 5 bases at J; junction bases unmatched: 4. CDR1 MNHEY and CDR2 SMNVEV come from the germline V gene (reference sequence). The CDR3 covers 16 residues. In nucleotides, the CDR3 is TGTGCCAGCAGTTTATCCCTAGCGGGAGGGGGGGAGACCCAGTACTTC. Protein product: CASSLSLAGGGETQYF.

This sequence joins TRBV4-1 and TRBJ2-7; maybe TRBD2 (5 bases). Per germline, CDR1 MGHRA and CDR2 YSYEKL. V gave up 1 base and J gave up 0 bases, with 16 bases separating them. The CDR3 is made up of 17 amino acids. The CDR3 is CASSQVPGLKSSYEQYF. DNA for the CDR3: TGCGCCAGCAGCCAAGTCCCCGGACTTAAGAGCTCCTACGAGCAGTACTTC.

Ten or more counts support this clonotype. The V gene is TRBV6-2 or TRBV6-3, the J gene TRBJ1-1; D is undetermined. V was shortened by 5 bases and J by 0 bases, with 4 bases between the two germline ends. The germline V gene has CDR1 MNHEY and CDR2 SVGEGT. The CDR3 length is 12 residues. For the CDR3, the DNA is TGTGCCAGCAGTGCAATGAACACTGAAGCTTTCTTT. This codes for CASSAMNTEAFF.

This clonotype has at least ten counts. The chain has TRBV6-5 and TRBJ1-3; 10 bases agree with TRBD1. The CDR3 consists of 16 residues. V lost 4 bases and J lost 4; bases outside the gene matches: 7. Germline CDR1 is MNHEY and CDR2 is SVGAGI. For the CDR3, the DNA is TGTGCCAGCAGTTCCGTGGGACAGGGGCCGGGAAACACCATATATTTT. The encoded protein is CASSSVGQGPGNTIYF.

Only one count was recorded for this clonotype. The chain uses TRBV11-2 and TRBJ2-3, with a possible D match to TRBD1 (5 bases). V was cut by 5 bases and J by 8 bases, with 14 bases left in between. Germline V gene lookup returns CDR1 SGHAT and CDR2 FQNNGV. The CDR3 has 13 amino acids. The CDR3 DNA is TGTGCCAGCAGCAGCCCCCTAGGGGTTACGCAGTATTTT. It encodes CASSSPLGVTQYF.

The sample holds many counts of this clonotype. This sequence joins TRBV5-1 and TRBJ2-7; D might be TRBD2 (5 bases). V lost 5 bases to trimming and J lost 5 bases, with 20 bases between them. Germline lookup yields CDR1 SGHRS and CDR2 YFSETQ. CDR3 length: 15 amino acids. CDR3: CASRLGRLSPDEQYF. CDR3 DNA: TGCGCCAGCAGGCTAGGGCGACTATCCCCCGACGAGCAGTACTTC.

At least ten counts were recorded for this clonotype. The chain carries TRBV19 and TRBJ2-7; no definite D call. The CDR3 length is 13 residues. V gave up 5 bases and J gave up 3 bases, with 11 bases separating them. The germline gives CDR1 LNHDA, CDR2 SQIVND (reference sequence). This CDR3 reads CASSPGLYYEQYF. Written as DNA, the CDR3 is TGTGCCAGTAGTCCTGGGCTCTACTACGAGCAGTACTTC.

This clonotype has ten or more counts. The chain carries TRBV13 and TRBJ1-2; no firm D call. Per the germline V gene, CDR1 is PRHDT and CDR2 is FYEKMQ (reference sequence). The germline V and J ends were trimmed by 5 bases and 3 bases, with 10 bases remaining between them. The CDR3 sequence is 13 residues long. CDR3 DNA sequence: TGTGCCAGCAGCCGAGACGACGACTATGGCTACACCTTC. Translating it yields CASSRDDDYGYTF.

This clonotype was found many times. The V gene is TRBV6-1, the J gene TRBJ1-5; tentatively, D is TRBD1 (6 bases). Germline CDR1 MNHNS, CDR2 SASEGT. V lost 2 bases, J lost 1 base, and 9 bases lay in between. The CDR3 consists of 15 residues. CDR3 sequence reads: CASSEHRDSNQPQHF. CDR3 in DNA: TGTGCCAGCAGTGAACACAGGGACAGCAATCAGCCCCAGCATTTT.

This clonotype was seen at least ten times. This chain joins TRBV19 and TRBJ1-1, with 7 bases lining up with TRBD1. This CDR3 region has 14 residues. The J segment lost 8 bases and the V segment lost 4 bases, leaving 10 bases of the junction unmatched. Per the germline V gene, CDR1 is LNHDA and CDR2 is SQIVND (reference sequence). The CDR3 DNA reads TGTGCCAGTAGTACCCGGGTGGAGGGGGCGGAAGCTTTCTTT. It is translated as CASSTRVEGAEAFF.

This clonotype was found many times. The V call is TRBV7-8, the J call TRBJ1-5; weak D call: TRBD1 (5 bases). Germline-derived CDR1 and CDR2 are SGHVS and FQNEAQ. V lost 1 base to trimming and J lost 5 bases, with 12 bases between them. The CDR3 is made up of 15 amino acids. The CDR3 DNA reads TGTGCCAGCAGCTTAGTCGGGGGGAGAGATCAGCCCCAGCATTTT. As protein: CASSLVGGRDQPQHF.

In its sample, this clonotype was seen many times. The J gene is TRBJ2-7, the V gene TRBV14; D remains unclear. The V end was cut by 4 bases, the J end by 2 bases, with 9 bases between. The CDR3 has 13 amino acids. Germline V gene data show CDR1 as SGHDN and CDR2 as FVKESK. The CDR3 is CASSRDMPYEQYF. The CDR3, as DNA: TGTGCCAGCAGCCGTGACATGCCCTACGAGCAGTACTTC.

This clonotype came up many times. The chain is built from TRBV11-2 and TRBJ2-7; D gene uncertain. Per germline, CDR1 SGHAT and CDR2 FQNNGV. Trimming shortened V by 0 bases and J by 3 bases, and 15 bases separated the two germline ends. CDR3 size: 16 residues. As DNA, the CDR3 is TGTGCCAGCAGCTTAGACCCCCTCTCCGCCCGCTACGAGCAGTACTTC. Protein: CASSLDPLSARYEQYF.

This clonotype was found many times. The chain uses TRBV29-1 and TRBJ2-7, with 9 bases lining up with TRBD1. CDR3 length: 13 amino acids. Germline CDR1 and CDR2: SQVTM and ANQGSEA. V was pared by 6 bases and J by 2 bases, with 5 bases of the junction left unmatched. CDR3 sequence (DNA): TGCAGCGTCTCGGGACAGGGTCCCTACGAGCAGTACTTC. Residues: CSVSGQGPYEQYF.

This clonotype came up a few times. The rearrangement uses TRBV4-3 and TRBJ2-7; TRBD2 might be the D (6 bases). The V end lost 1 base, the J end lost 4 bases, and 20 bases lay between the germline ends. This CDR3 is 17 amino acids long. Germline CDR1 reads LGHNA; CDR2 reads YSLEER. The CDR3 is CASSQGVAFGRGYEQYF. The CDR3 DNA sequence: TGCGCCAGCAGCCAAGGGGTGGCATTCGGGAGAGGATACGAGCAGTACTTC.

This clonotype was seen only a few times. The rearrangement uses TRBV30 and TRBJ1-2, with 9 bases identical to TRBD1. Trimming took 3 bases from V and 8 from J; bases not matched to a gene: 16. This CDR3 contains 16 residues. Per the germline V gene, CDR1 is GTSNPN and CDR2 is SVGIG (reference sequence). The CDR3 sequence: CAWSPKGLQGAVGYTF. The CDR3, as DNA: TGTGCCTGGAGCCCAAAGGGACTACAGGGGGCGGTCGGCTACACCTTC.

This clonotype has a count of ten or more. The CDR3 coding sequence is TGTGCCAGTAGTATACCCACCGACGGTATCTATGGCTACACCTTC. Translated: CASSIPTDGIYGYTF. The chain recombines TRBV19 with TRBJ1-2, with D unclear. The V end was cut by 2 bases, the J end by 4 bases, with 14 bases between. This CDR3 has 15 amino acids. Germline V gene data show CDR1 as LNHDA and CDR2 as SQIVND (reference sequence).

The chain combines TRBV20-1 with TRBJ2-7; the match to TRBD1 covers 10 bases. Germline trimming cut 3 bases from V and 9 bases from J; bases unmatched to any gene: 11. CDR3 length: 14 residues. CDR1 and CDR2 from the germline V gene are DFQATT and SNEGSKA (reference sequence). The CDR3 protein is CSASGQGELRVQYF. The DNA of the CDR3 is TGCAGTGCTAGTGGACAGGGGGAACTTAGGGTGCAGTACTTC.

This clonotype was seen only a few times. This chain links TRBV4-1 with TRBJ1-2, with D hard to call. This CDR3 contains 14 residues. The germline V and J ends were trimmed by 0 bases and 8 bases, with 13 bases remaining between them. In germline, CDR1 is MGHRA, CDR2 YSYEKL. The CDR3 here is CASSQDMGREGYTF. The CDR3 bases are TGCGCCAGCAGCCAAGATATGGGCAGAGAAGGCTACACCTTC.

The sample holds many counts of this clonotype. This chain uses TRBV30 with TRBJ1-5, with TRBD1 matching 8 bases. The CDR3 contains 15 residues. J gave up 1 base and V 3 bases, and 5 bases lay outside the gene matches. The V gene's germline CDR1 is GTSNPN and CDR2 SVGIG (reference sequence). CDR3 sequence: CAWRLQGGSNQPQHF. The CDR3 nucleotides read TGTGCCTGGAGATTACAGGGGGGAAGCAATCAGCCCCAGCATTTT.

This chain uses TRBV4-1 with TRBJ1-5; 10 bases line up with TRBD1. CDR1 and CDR2 (germline): MGHRA, YSYEKL. The V and J ends lost 1 base and 7 bases, in that order; junction bases with no gene match: 7. CDR3 length: 16 amino acids. This chain's CDR3 is CASSQGRDRGGQPQHF. In DNA, the CDR3 is TGCGCCAGCAGCCAAGGCCGGGACAGGGGAGGGCAGCCCCAGCATTTT.

This clonotype occurred many times. The chain has TRBV6-1 and TRBJ2-7, with 9 bases aligning to TRBD2. V was clipped by 2 bases and J by 7 bases; unmatched bases: 9. Germline values: CDR1 MNHNS, CDR2 SASEGT. This CDR3 contains 15 residues. The CDR3 spells CASSELAGSVWEQYF. The CDR3 DNA sequence: TGTGCCAGCAGTGAACTAGCGGGGTCGGTGTGGGAGCAGTACTTC.

This clonotype has a count of ten or more. The chain combines TRBV6-1 with TRBJ1-2, with D possibly being TRBD1 (6 bases). Germline lookup yields CDR1 MNHNS and CDR2 SASEGT. The length of the CDR3 is 14 residues. Trimming took off 4 bases at V and 5 bases at J, with 14 bases between the two ends. The CDR3 region has the DNA TGTGCCAGCAGTGTGGACAGAGCCGATTATGGCTACACCTTC. It specifies CASSVDRADYGYTF.

J is TRBJ2-2 and V is TRBV6-1; D remains ambiguous. Germline CDR1 and CDR2: MNHNS and SASEGT. This CDR3 is built from 15 residues. The V gene lost 6 bases and the J gene lost 3 bases, with 14 bases spanning the gap. As DNA, the CDR3 is TGTGCCAGCAGCGTCCGCCCCTGGGACACCGGGGAGCTGTTTTTT. This gives the protein CASSVRPWDTGELFF.

This clonotype showed up just a few times. The chain couples TRBV4-2 to TRBJ2-5; D not certain. This CDR3 comprises 17 residues. CDR1 is LGHNA, CDR2 YNFKEQ, per germline. Trimming left V 1 base short and J 2 bases short, with 17 bases between. The CDR3 DNA follows: TGTGCCAGCAGCCAAGCCAACCTCGGACGACGGCAAGAGACCCAGTACTTC. Translated, it gives CASSQANLGRRQETQYF.

This clonotype has a count of ten or more. V and J are TRBV19 and TRBJ1-5; D call uncertain. Trimming removed 2 bases at V and 5 bases at J, with 10 bases between. CDR1 is LNHDA, CDR2 SQIVND, per germline (reference sequence). The CDR3 spans 14 residues. CDR3 residues: CASSISPFDQPQHF. CDR3 in DNA: TGTGCCAGTAGTATATCCCCATTCGATCAGCCCCAGCATTTT.

The sample holds a few counts of this clonotype. The chain is built from TRBV25-1 and TRBJ2-2, with 7 nucleotides matching TRBD1. The V gene's germline CDR1 is MGHDK and CDR2 SYGVNS. V was clipped by 4 bases and J by 5 bases; unmatched bases: 7. CDR3 length: 15 amino acids. DNA for the CDR3: TGTGCCAGCAGTGCTAGGACAGGCGGGACCGGGGAGCTGTTTTTT. Translated: CASSARTGGTGELFF. The whole variable domain, remainder taken from reference TRBV25-1 and TRBJ2-2, is EADIYQTPRYLVIGTGKKITLECSQTMGHDKMYWYQQDPGMELHLIHYSYGVNSTEKGDLSSESTVSRIRTEHFPLTLESARPSHTSQYLCASSARTGGTGELFFGEGSRLTVL.

This clonotype has ten or more counts. This sequence joins TRBV24-1 and TRBJ2-5; TRBD1 is a possible D gene (7 bases). The germline CDR1 and CDR2 sequences are KGHDR and SFDVKD. The V and J ends lost 3 bases and 2 bases respectively, with 18 bases between them. CDR3 length: 17 residues. Here the CDR3 DNA reads TGTGCCACCAGTGATCCCGACGCGTCAGGGGGGCAAGAGACCCAGTACTTC. Translating gives CATSDPDASGGQETQYF.

This clonotype was observed a handful of times. This chain connects TRBV6-1 to TRBJ1-3; D remains ambiguous. This CDR3 contains 16 residues. Germline values: CDR1 MNHNS, CDR2 SASEGT. V was clipped by 6 bases and J by 0 bases, with 15 bases between them. CDR3 DNA: TGTGCCAGCAGGTTCAGCGGGCTAAGCTCTGGAAACACCATATATTTT. This gives the protein CASRFSGLSSGNTIYF.

This clonotype was observed many times. The V gene is TRBV20-1, the J gene TRBJ2-5; a weak D match, TRBD1 (5 bases). Looked up from germline, CDR1 is DFQATT and CDR2 is SNEGSKA (reference sequence). The CDR3 covers 12 residues. Between the trimmed V and J ends, which lost 5 bases and 5 bases, there was a span of 12 bases. The CDR3 DNA is TGCAGTGCTGCAGGGCGTAGCGAGACCCAGTACTTC. Translation gives CSAAGRSETQYF.